A single sample is the source of the 14 T cell receptor beta chains below, sequenced in a study of siplizumab effects on memory and regulatory T cells. Sequencing used immunoSEQ multiplex PCR; TCRdb keeps in-frame clones, though not all of them. The sample lists about 100,000 clones, 91% occurring once. The specimen sequenced was CD4+ T cells sorted from blood. The receptors stem from a human donor in good health.

The chain is built from TRBV19 and TRBJ2-2, with 8 bases matching TRBD1. This CDR3 spans 17 amino acids. The J segment lost 2 bases and the V segment lost 8 bases, leaving 13 bases of the junction unmatched. Per germline, CDR1 LNHDA and CDR2 SQIVND (reference sequence). Here the CDR3 DNA reads TGTGCCAGTGCTCGGGACAGGACGATAACAAACACCGGGGAGCTGTTTTTT. This translates into CASARDRTITNTGELFF.

This clone was seen more than once but under ten times. V gene TRBV7-3 combines with J gene TRBJ2-3; the match to TRBD1 covers 7 bases. The CDR3 sequence is 15 residues long. The V gene end was trimmed by 4 bases and the J gene end by 3 bases; junction bases not matched to a gene: 7. Germline V CDR1 and CDR2: SGHTA, FQGTGA. The CDR3 nucleotides are TGTGCCAGCAGCTGGCGGCAGGGGGAGACAGATACGCAGTATTTT. This translates into CASSWRQGETDTQYF.

The chain links TRBV27 to TRBJ1-5; D uncertain. CDR3 length: 13 amino acids. CDR1 is MNHEY and CDR2 is SMNVEV in the germline V gene (reference sequence). V shed 6 bases and J shed 2 bases, with 8 bases lying between them. The CDR3 sequence: CASRGRGNQPQHF. The CDR3 region has the DNA TGTGCCAGCAGGGGAAGGGGCAATCAGCCCCAGCATTTT.

The rearrangement links TRBV19 to TRBJ2-5; no clear D gene. V was cut by 9 bases and J by 0 bases, with 8 bases left in between. The CDR3 contains 12 residues. Germline values: CDR1 LNHDA, CDR2 SQIVND (reference sequence). Here the CDR3 DNA reads TGTGCCAGCGGAGTGTACCAAGAGACCCAGTACTTC. This codes for CASGVYQETQYF. Full variable domain (outside the CDR3, taken from reference TRBV19 and TRBJ2-5): DGGITQSPKYLFRKEGQNVTLSCEQNLNHDAMYWYRQDPGQGLRLIYYSQIVNDFQKGDIAEGYSVSREKKESFPLTVTSAQKNPTAFYLCASGVYQETQYFGPGTRLLVL.

J is TRBJ2-7 and V is TRBV19; 9 nucleotides line up with TRBD2. V shed 4 bases, J shed 6 bases, and the junction held 4 bases outside the gene matches. The germline gives CDR1 LNHDA, CDR2 SQIVND (reference sequence). There are 13 residues in the CDR3. In DNA form, the CDR3 reads TGTGCCAGTAGTAACCTAGCGGGGCCCGAGCAGTACTTC. Its protein is CASSNLAGPEQYF.

On this clone: This CDR3 is also generated by other DNA sequences in the sample. The V and J genes are TRBV7-3 and TRBJ2-7; TRBD2 matches at 11 bases. J lost 4 bases, V lost 3 bases, and 5 bases had no gene match. Germline lookup yields CDR1 SGHTA and CDR2 FQGTGA. The CDR3 contains 15 residues. This CDR3 reads CASSLGTSGVYEQYF. In nucleotides, the CDR3 is TGTGCCAGCAGCTTGGGGACTAGCGGAGTTTACGAGCAGTACTTC.

This chain joins TRBV5-1 and TRBJ2-7, with D tentatively TRBD2 (5 bases). The germline gives CDR1 SGHRS, CDR2 YFSETQ. This CDR3 contains 14 residues. Trimming took 3 bases from V and 7 from J, leaving 17 bases between them. This CDR3 is CASSSSLQVREQYF. Here the CDR3 DNA reads TGCGCCAGCAGCTCTAGCCTCCAGGTGAGGGAGCAGTACTTC.

This chain joins TRBV2 and TRBJ1-4; 8 bases match TRBD1. This CDR3 region has 15 residues. The germline V gene has CDR1 SNHLY and CDR2 FYNNEI. The J segment lost 3 bases and the V segment lost 2 bases, leaving 2 bases of the junction unmatched. CDR3 protein: CASSEQGASNEKLFF. CDR3 nucleotides: TGTGCCAGCAGTGAACAGGGGGCTTCTAATGAAAAACTGTTTTTT.

V is TRBV19 and J is TRBJ2-1; 7 bases map to TRBD2. V shed 7 bases and J 8 bases; nucleotides not matched to a gene: 14. There are 15 residues in the CDR3. From germline, CDR1 is LNHDA and CDR2 SQIVND (reference sequence). The DNA for the CDR3 is TGTGCCAGTAACCACCCCGGGGGGTCGCGGTATGAGCAGTTCTTC. Protein: CASNHPGGSRYEQFF.

The genes are TRBV7-6 and TRBJ2-6, with D unresolved. CDR3 size: 14 residues. V was trimmed by 5 bases and J by 2 bases, leaving 7 bases between them. Germline lookup yields CDR1 SGHVS and CDR2 FNYEAQ. CDR3 loop: CASSNPTGANVLTF. In nucleotides, the CDR3 is TGTGCCAGCAGCAACCCCACTGGGGCCAACGTCCTGACTTTC.

Concerning this clone itself: A much larger clone differs by one base, so this may be a read error. V usage is TRBV28 and J usage is TRBJ1-1; no firm D call. V was pared by 2 bases and J by 4 bases, with 2 bases between. The CDR3 has 11 residues. Germline CDR1 reads MDHEN; CDR2 reads SYDVKM. The CDR3 here is CASSLITEAFF. Written as DNA, the CDR3 is TGTGCCAGCAGTTTAATCACTGAAGCTTTCTTT. The whole variable domain, filled in from reference TRBV28 and TRBJ1-1, reads DVKVTQSSRYLVKRTGEKVFLECVQDMDHENMFWYRQDPGLGLRLIYFSYDVKMKEKGDIPEGYSVSREKKERFSLILESASTNQTSMYLCASSLITEAFFGQGTRLTVV.

V gene TRBV28 combines with J gene TRBJ1-4; no firm D call. Germline CDR1 reads MDHEN; CDR2 reads SYDVKM. CDR3 size: 13 residues. Trimming shortened V by 5 bases and J by 6 bases, and 10 bases separated the two germline ends. The DNA of the CDR3 is TGTGCCAGCAGTGGGCAGATAGATGAAAAACTGTTTTTT. Translation gives CASSGQIDEKLFF. Full variable domain (outside the CDR3, taken from reference TRBV28 and TRBJ1-4): DVKVTQSSRYLVKRTGEKVFLECVQDMDHENMFWYRQDPGLGLRLIYFSYDVKMKEKGDIPEGYSVSREKKERFSLILESASTNQTSMYLCASSGQIDEKLFFGSGTQLSVL.

The chain is built from TRBV10-3 and TRBJ2-7; 11 bases are shared with TRBD1. Trimming removed 4 bases from V and 3 bases from J; junction bases left unmatched: 8. The V gene's germline CDR1 is ENHRY and CDR2 SYGVKD. There are 16 residues in the CDR3. In DNA form, the CDR3 reads TGTGCCATCAGTGGTCAATCCGGGACAGGGGGCTACGAGCAGTACTTC. Translation gives CAISGQSGTGGYEQYF.

A single count supports this clone. The V and J genes are TRBV14 and TRBJ1-5, with D maybe TRBD1 (5 bases). The CDR3 consists of 14 residues. Trimming removed 4 bases from V and 4 bases from J, with 11 bases in between. Germline CDR1 reads SGHDN; CDR2 reads FVKESK. Here the CDR3 DNA reads TGTGCCAGCAGCCCGTCCGGGGCAAATCAGCCCCAGCATTTT. Protein sequence: CASSPSGANQPQHF.